This TCR beta chain was sequenced in a study of control samples from healthy donors and cancer patients. The CDR3 length is 17 residues. V gave up 2 bases and J gave up 0 bases, with 16 bases separating them. In this sample, this clone turned up a few times. Sequencing used immunoSEQ multiplex PCR; TCRdb keeps in-frame clones, though not all of them. The repertoire holds 90,000 to 100,000 clones, with about 79% as singletons. The sample taken for sequencing was blood. This clonotype was obtained from a woman aged 30 to 39 in good health. The V call is TRBV23-1, the J call TRBJ1-1; D is perhaps TRBD1 (5 bases). TRBV23-1 is filed as an ORF, its function uncertain. The CDR3 sequence: CASSQIRDHSMNTEAFF. The CDR3 DNA follows: TGCGCCAGCAGTCAAATCAGGGATCATAGCATGAACACTGAAGCTTTCTTT.